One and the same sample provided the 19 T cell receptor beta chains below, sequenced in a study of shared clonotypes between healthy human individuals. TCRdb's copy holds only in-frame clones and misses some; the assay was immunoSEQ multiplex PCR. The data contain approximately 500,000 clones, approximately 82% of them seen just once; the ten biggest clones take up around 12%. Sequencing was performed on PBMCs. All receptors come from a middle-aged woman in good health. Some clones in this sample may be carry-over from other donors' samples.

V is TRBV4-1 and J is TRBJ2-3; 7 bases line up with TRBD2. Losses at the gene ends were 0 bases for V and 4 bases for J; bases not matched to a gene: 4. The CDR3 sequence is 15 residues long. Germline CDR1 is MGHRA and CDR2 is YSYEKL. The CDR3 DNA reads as TGCGCCAGCAGCCAAGACAGGACTAGTGCAGATACGCAGTATTTT. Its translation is CASSQDRTSADTQYF.

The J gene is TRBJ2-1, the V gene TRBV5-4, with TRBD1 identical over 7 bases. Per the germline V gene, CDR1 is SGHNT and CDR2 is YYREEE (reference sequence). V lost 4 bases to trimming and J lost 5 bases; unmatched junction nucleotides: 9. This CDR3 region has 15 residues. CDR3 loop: CASSPDRVRNNEQFF. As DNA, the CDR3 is TGTGCCAGCAGCCCAGACAGGGTCCGGAACAATGAGCAGTTCTTC.

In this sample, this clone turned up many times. Here the CDR3 reads CASSQEATSGDNTGELFF. As DNA, the CDR3 is TGCGCCAGCAGCCAAGAAGCCACTAGCGGGGATAACACCGGGGAGCTGTTTTTT. The chain combines TRBV4-3 with TRBJ2-2; 10 nucleotides align to TRBD2. V trimming: 0 bases; J trimming: 2 bases; junction bases outside the gene matches: 6. Germline V gene sequence: CDR1 LGHNA, CDR2 YSLEER. This CDR3 has 18 amino acids.

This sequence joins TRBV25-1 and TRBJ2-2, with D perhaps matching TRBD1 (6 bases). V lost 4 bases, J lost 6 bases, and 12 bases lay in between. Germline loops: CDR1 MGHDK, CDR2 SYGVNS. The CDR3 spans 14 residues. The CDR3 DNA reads TGTGCCAGCAGTGGGGACACCCATGCCGGGGAGCTGTTTTTT. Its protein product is CASSGDTHAGELFF.

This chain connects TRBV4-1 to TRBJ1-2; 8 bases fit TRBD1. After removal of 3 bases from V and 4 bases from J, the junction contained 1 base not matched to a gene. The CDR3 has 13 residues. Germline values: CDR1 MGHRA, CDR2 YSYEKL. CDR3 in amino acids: CASSHGQGYGYTF. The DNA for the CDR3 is TGCGCCAGCAGCCACGGACAGGGCTATGGCTACACCTTC.

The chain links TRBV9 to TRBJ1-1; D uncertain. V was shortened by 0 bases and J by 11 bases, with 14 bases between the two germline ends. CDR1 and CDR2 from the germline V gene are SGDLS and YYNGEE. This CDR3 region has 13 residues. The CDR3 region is CASSVGLWPLAFF. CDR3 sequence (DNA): TGTGCCAGCAGCGTAGGCCTATGGCCGTTGGCTTTCTTT. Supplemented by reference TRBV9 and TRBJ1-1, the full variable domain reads DSGVTQTPKHLITATGQRVTLRCSPRSGDLSVYWYQQSLDQGLQFLIQYYNGEERAKGNILERFSAQQFPDLHSELNLSSLELGDSALYFCASSVGLWPLAFFGQGTRLTVV.

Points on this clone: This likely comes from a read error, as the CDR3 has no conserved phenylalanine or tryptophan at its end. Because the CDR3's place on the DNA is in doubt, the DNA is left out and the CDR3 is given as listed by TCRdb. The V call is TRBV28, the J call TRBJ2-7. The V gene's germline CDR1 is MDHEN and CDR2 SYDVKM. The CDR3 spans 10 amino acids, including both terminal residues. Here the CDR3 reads CASLTPFPVL.

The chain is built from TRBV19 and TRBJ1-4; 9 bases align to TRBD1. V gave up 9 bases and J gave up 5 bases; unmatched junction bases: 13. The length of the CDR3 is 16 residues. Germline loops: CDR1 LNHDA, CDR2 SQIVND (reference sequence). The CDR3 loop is CASNPGQGYGNEKLFF. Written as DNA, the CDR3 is TGTGCCAGCAATCCGGGACAGGGTTACGGGAATGAAAAACTGTTTTTT.

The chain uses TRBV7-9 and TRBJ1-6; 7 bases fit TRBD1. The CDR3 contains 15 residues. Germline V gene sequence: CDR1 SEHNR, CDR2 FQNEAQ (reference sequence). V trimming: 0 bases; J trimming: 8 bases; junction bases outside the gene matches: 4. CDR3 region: CASSLAAQGYSPLHF. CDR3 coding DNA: TGTGCCAGCAGCTTAGCAGCACAGGGGTATTCACCCCTCCACTTT.

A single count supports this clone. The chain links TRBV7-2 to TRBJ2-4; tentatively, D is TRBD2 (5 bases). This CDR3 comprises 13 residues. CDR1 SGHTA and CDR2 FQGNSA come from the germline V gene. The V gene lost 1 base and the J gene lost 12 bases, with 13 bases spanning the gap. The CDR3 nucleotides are TGTGCCAGCAGCTTAGAAGCGGTCATTTATCAGTACTTC. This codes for CASSLEAVIYQYF.

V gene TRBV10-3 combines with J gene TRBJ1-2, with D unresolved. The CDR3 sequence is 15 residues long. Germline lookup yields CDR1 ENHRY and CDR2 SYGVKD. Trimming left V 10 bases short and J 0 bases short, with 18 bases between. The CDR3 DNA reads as TGTGCCAGCCAAGGGATAGCGCCCGCTAACTATGGCTACACCTTC. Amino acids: CASQGIAPANYGYTF.

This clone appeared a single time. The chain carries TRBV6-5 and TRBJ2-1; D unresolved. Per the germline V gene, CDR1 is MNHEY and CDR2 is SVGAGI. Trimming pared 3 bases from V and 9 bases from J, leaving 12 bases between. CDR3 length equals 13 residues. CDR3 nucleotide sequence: TGTGCCAGCAGTTATTCGTTCCCAGGTGAGCAGTTCTTC. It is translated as CASSYSFPGEQFF.

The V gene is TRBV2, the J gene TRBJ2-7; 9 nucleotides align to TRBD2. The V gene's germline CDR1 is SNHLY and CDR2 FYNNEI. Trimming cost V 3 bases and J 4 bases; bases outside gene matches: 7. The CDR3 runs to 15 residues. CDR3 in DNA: TGTGCCAGCAGTGACTACCTAGCGGGACGGTACGAGCAGTACTTC. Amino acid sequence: CASSDYLAGRYEQYF.

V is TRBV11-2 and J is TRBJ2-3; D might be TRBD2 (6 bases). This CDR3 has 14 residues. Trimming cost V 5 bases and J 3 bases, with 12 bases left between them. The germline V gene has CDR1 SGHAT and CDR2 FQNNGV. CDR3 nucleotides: TGTGCCAGCAGCGACCCCGGGAGAACAGATACGCAGTATTTT. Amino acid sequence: CASSDPGRTDTQYF.

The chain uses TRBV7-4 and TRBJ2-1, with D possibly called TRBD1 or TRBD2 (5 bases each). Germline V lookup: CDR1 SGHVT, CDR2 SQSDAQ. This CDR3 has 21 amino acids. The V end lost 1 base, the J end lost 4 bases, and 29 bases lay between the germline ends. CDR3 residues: CASSLDSGAQRSELGYNEQFF. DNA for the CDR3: TGTGCCAGCAGCTTAGATTCCGGGGCCCAGCGCAGCGAGTTGGGTTACAATGAGCAGTTCTTC.

Here the CDR3 DNA reads TGTGCCACCAGCAGAACAGGGTCCCACACTGAAGCTTTCTTT. It encodes CATSRTGSHTEAFF. The V and J genes are TRBV15 and TRBJ1-1; D perhaps matches TRBD1 (6 bases). This CDR3 region has 14 residues. V lost 2 bases and J lost 3, with 10 bases in between. CDR1 LNHNV and CDR2 YYDKDF come from the germline V gene (reference sequence).

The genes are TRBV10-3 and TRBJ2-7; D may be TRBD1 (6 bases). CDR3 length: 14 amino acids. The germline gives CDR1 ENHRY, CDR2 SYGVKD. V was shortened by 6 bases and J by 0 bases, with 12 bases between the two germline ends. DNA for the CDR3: TGTGCCATCAGACTCGACAGGAGCTCCTACGAGCAGTACTTC. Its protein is CAIRLDRSSYEQYF.

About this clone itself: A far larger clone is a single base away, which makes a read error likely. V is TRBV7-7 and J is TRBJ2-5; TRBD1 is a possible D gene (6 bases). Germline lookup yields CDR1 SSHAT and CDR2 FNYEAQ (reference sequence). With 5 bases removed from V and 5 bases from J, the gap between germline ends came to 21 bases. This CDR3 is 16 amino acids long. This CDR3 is CASSHNLGGQDETQYF. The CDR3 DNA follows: TGTGCCAGCAGCCATAATTTAGGGGGACAAGATGAGACCCAGTACTTC.

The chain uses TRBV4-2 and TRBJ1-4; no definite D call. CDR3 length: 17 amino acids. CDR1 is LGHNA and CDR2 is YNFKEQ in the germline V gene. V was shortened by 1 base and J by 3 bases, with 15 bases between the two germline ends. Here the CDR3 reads CASSQGTRSRANEKLFF. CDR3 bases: TGTGCCAGCAGCCAAGGTACGCGGTCTCGGGCTAATGAAAAACTGTTTTTT.